This is a list of T cell receptor beta chains from one sample in a study of OX40 agonist ivuxolimab in advanced cancers. TCRdb's copy holds only in-frame clones and misses some; the assay was immunoSEQ multiplex PCR. The sample includes some 130,000 clones, roughly 91% seen only once; the top ten take approximately 0.99%. Sample: CD4+ or CD8+ T cells sorted from blood, taken in a trial of the OX40 agonist ivuxolimab. These receptors all come from an adult with an advanced solid tumor such as melanoma, head and neck, liver or kidney cancer. CDR3s include the opening cysteine and the closing phenylalanine or tryptophan. The order of the fields is J gene, D gene, clone size, V gene, CDR3 protein, CDR3 DNA. D genes are given only for firm matches. Some rows mark clone size as missing; the rest say once, few, many or name a class of expanded clone.

TRBJ1-5	TRBD1	NA	TRBV27	CASSLLGGAQPQHF	TGTGCCAGCAGTTTATTAGGGGGCGCTCAGCCCCAGCATTTT
TRBJ2-5	TRBD2	once	TRBV7-2	CASSRGRQETQYF	TGTGCCAGCAGCCGCGGGAGGCAAGAGACCCAGTACTTC
TRBJ1-4	NA	NA	TRBV18	CASSPPGVGEKLFF	TGTGCCAGCTCACCACCTGGGGTTGGGGAAAAACTGTTTTTT
TRBJ1-4	TRBD1	NA	TRBV6-1	CASSEYQGVVEKLFF	TGTGCCAGCAGTGAATACCAGGGGGTAGTCGAAAAACTGTTTTTT
TRBJ2-1	TRBD2	NA	TRBV15	CATSRGGAGGVEQFF	TGTGCCACCAGCAGAGGCGGAGCGGGAGGTGTTGAGCAGTTCTTC
TRBJ1-1	NA	NA	TRBV18	CASSPSSGEGMGAFF	TGTGCCAGCTCACCCTCTTCGGGCGAGGGAATGGGGGCTTTCTTT
TRBJ1-2	NA	once	TRBV14	CASSQFQGVGYGYTF	TGTGCCAGCAGCCAATTCCAGGGAGTGGGGTATGGCTACACCTTC
TRBJ1-2	NA	once	TRBV29-1	CSAGRVGGTANYGYTF	TGCAGCGCCGGGCGGGTGGGGGGGACGGCGAACTATGGCTACACCTTC
TRBJ1-4	NA	NA	TRBV18	CASSPPAPEKLFF	TGTGCCAGCTCACCACCGGCCCCAGAAAAACTGTTTTTT
TRBJ1-2	TRBD1	NA	TRBV6-6	CASTHDRGRGYGYTF	TGTGCCAGCACCCACGACAGGGGCAGGGGGTATGGCTACACCTTC
TRBJ1-5	NA	NA	TRBV19	CASRSGRIPNQPQHF	TGTGCCAGTAGATCGGGACGGATACCCAATCAGCCCCAGCATTTT
TRBJ2-3	NA	NA	TRBV19	CATQRGGSTDTQYF	TGTGCCACCCAGAGAGGGGGTAGCACAGATACGCAGTATTTT
TRBJ2-7	TRBD2	NA	TRBV19	CASSLPGGAEQYF	TGTGCCAGTAGCCTTCCCGGGGGGGCCGAGCAGTACTTC
TRBJ2-3	TRBD2	once	TRBV6-5	CASRGAGEEDTQYF	TGTGCCAGCAGAGGGGCGGGAGAGGAAGATACGCAGTATTTT
TRBJ2-7	NA	NA	TRBV18	CASSTRDGSYEQYF	TGTGCCAGCTCAACAAGGGACGGCTCCTACGAGCAGTACTTC
TRBJ2-3	TRBD1	NA	TRBV5-6	CASSPRTGLFLDTQYF	TGTGCCAGCAGCCCTCGGACAGGTCTGTTTTTAGATACGCAGTATTTT
TRBJ2-7	NA	NA	TRBV7-3	CASSLGSQGYEQYF	TGTGCCAGCAGCTTAGGCAGTCAAGGTTACGAGCAGTACTTC
TRBJ1-1	NA	once	TRBV5-6	CASSFAPITLNTEAFF	TGTGCCAGCAGCTTCGCTCCTATAACCCTGAACACTGAAGCTTTCTTT
TRBJ1-2	NA	NA	TRBV19	CASSIPPGQTYGYTF	TGTGCCAGTAGTATCCCCCCCGGACAGACCTATGGCTACACCTTC
TRBJ2-5	TRBD2	NA	TRBV7-8	CASSLVGRLAGKETQYF	TGTGCCAGCAGCTTAGTAGGCAGACTAGCGGGAAAAGAGACCCAGTACTTC
TRBJ2-1	TRBD1	NA	TRBV11-2	CASSFDRGGYNEQFF	TGTGCCAGCAGCTTCGACAGGGGGGGCTACAATGAGCAGTTCTTC
TRBJ2-7	TRBD2	NA	TRBV7-2	CASTTAGGSYEQYF	TGTGCCAGCACTACAGCGGGAGGCTCCTACGAGCAGTACTTC
TRBJ2-1	TRBD2	NA	TRBV9	CASSGTSGRPLDNEQFF	TGTGCCAGCAGCGGAACTAGCGGGAGGCCCTTGGACAATGAGCAGTTCTTC
TRBJ2-3	NA	NA	TRBV7-2	CASSLALQLLTDTQYF	TGTGCCAGCAGCTTAGCTCTCCAGCTGCTTACAGATACGCAGTATTTT
TRBJ2-4	NA	NA	TRBV27	CASSSFPGGPRGNIQYF	TGTGCCAGCAGTTCCTTCCCGGGTGGTCCTAGGGGAAACATTCAGTACTTC
TRBJ1-1	NA	NA	TRBV11-2	CASSFSSAPETEAFF	TGTGCCAGCAGCTTTTCCAGTGCCCCCGAGACTGAAGCTTTCTTT
TRBJ2-5	NA	NA	TRBV6-5	CASSYSRAQETQYF	TGTGCCAGCAGTTACTCGAGGGCCCAAGAGACCCAGTACTTC
TRBJ1-2	NA	once	TRBV28	CASSLTDYGYTF	TGTGCCAGCAGTTTGACAGACTATGGCTACACCTTC
TRBJ2-4	TRBD1	NA	TRBV29-1	CSVGTGKNIQYF	TGCAGCGTTGGGACAGGGAAAAACATTCAGTACTTC
TRBJ1-5	TRBD1	NA	TRBV10-3	CAISVGTGNQPQHF	TGTGCCATCAGTGTGGGGACAGGTAATCAGCCCCAGCATTTT
TRBJ2-7	TRBD2	NA	TRBV7-9	CASSRGLAGPSEQYF	TGCGCCAGCAGCCGAGGACTAGCGGGTCCTAGTGAGCAGTACTTC
TRBJ2-7	NA	NA	TRBV6-5	CASRRTPYEQYF	TGTGCCAGCAGACGGACTCCCTACGAGCAGTACTTC
TRBJ1-1	NA	NA	TRBV7-7	CASSSQMNTEAFF	TGTGCCAGCAGCTCCCAGATGAACACTGAAGCTTTCTTT
TRBJ1-1	NA	NA	TRBV7-8	CASSLAISVNTEAFF	TGTGCCAGCAGCTTAGCAATTTCAGTGAACACTGAAGCTTTCTTT
TRBJ2-3	TRBD2	NA	TRBV19	CASCLGGGTDTQYF	TGTGCCAGTTGCCTGGGGGGGGGCACAGATACGCAGTATTTT
TRBJ2-2	NA	NA	TRBV7-3	CASRQVNTGELFF	TGTGCCAGCCGACAGGTGAACACCGGGGAGCTGTTTTTT
TRBJ1-1	NA	NA	TRBV5-1	CASSLIEETEAFF	TGCGCCAGCAGCTTGATCGAGGAGACTGAAGCTTTCTTT